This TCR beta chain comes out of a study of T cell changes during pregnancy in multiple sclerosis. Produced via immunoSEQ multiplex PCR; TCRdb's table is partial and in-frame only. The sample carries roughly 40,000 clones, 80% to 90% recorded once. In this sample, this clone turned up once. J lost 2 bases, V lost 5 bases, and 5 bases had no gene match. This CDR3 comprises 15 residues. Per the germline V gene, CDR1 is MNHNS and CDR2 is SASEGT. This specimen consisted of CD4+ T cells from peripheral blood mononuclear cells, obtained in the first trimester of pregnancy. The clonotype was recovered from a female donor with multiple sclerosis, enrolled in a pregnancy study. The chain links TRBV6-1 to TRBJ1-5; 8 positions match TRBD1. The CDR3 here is CASSMTGEGNQPQHF. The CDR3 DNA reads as TGTGCCAGCAGTATGACAGGGGAGGGCAATCAGCCCCAGCATTTT.